This T cell receptor beta chain was identified during a study of T cells in Graves' hyperthyroidism and ophthalmopathy. Calling Graves' hyperthyroidism stable meant ophthalmopathy did not progress within 18 months. Only a few counts were recorded for this clonotype. V was cut by 7 bases and J by 7 bases, with 8 bases left in between. The CDR3 totals 11 residues. Germline-derived CDR1 and CDR2 are LNHDA and SQIVND (reference sequence). TCR beta CDR3 region amplification was performed from RNA transcripts. First-round RT-PCR targeting the TCR CDR3 was performed with the HTBI primer set. TCRdb re-called the multiplex PCR reads with MiXCR, one entry per CDR3 protein. Here the sample spans around 620,000 distinct CDR3 sequences, around 15% being singletons.

Material for sequencing was blood. The rearrangement uses TRBV19 and TRBJ1-5; maybe TRBD1 (6 bases). This receptor was taken from a woman aged 30 to 39 with Graves' hyperthyroidism. For the CDR3, the DNA is TGTGCCAGTAAAGGGGGACAGCCCCAGCATTTT. Residues: CASKGGQPQHF.